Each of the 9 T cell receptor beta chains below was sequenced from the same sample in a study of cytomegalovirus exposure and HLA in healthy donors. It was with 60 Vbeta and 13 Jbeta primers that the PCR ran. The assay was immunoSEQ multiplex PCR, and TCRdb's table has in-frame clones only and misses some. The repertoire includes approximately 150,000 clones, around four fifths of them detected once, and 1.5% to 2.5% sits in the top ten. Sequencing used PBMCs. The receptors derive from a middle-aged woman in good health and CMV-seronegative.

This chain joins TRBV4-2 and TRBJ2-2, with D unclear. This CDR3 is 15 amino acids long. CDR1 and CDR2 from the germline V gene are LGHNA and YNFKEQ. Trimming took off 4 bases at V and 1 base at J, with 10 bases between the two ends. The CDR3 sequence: CASSPEFLNTGELFF. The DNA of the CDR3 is TGTGCCAGCAGCCCAGAGTTTCTGAACACCGGGGAGCTGTTTTTT.

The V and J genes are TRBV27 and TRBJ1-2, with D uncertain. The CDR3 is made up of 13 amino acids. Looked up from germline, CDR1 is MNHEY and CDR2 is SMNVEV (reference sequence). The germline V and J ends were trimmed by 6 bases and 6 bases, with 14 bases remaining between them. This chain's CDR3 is CASSYSWLDGYTF. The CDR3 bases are TGTGCCAGCAGCTATAGTTGGTTGGATGGCTACACCTTC.

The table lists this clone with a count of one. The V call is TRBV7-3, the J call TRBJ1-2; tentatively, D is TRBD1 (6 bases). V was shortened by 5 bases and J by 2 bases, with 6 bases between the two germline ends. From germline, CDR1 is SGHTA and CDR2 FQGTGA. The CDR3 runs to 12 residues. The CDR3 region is CASSDRNYGYTF. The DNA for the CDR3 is TGTGCCAGCAGCGACAGGAACTATGGCTACACCTTC.

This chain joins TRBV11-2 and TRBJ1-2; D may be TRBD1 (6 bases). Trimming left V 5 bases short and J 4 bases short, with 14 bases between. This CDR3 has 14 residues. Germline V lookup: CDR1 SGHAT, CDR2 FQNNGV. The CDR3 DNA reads TGTGCCAGCAGCCCTACAGGGCTGGGCTATGGCTACACCTTC. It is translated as CASSPTGLGYGYTF.

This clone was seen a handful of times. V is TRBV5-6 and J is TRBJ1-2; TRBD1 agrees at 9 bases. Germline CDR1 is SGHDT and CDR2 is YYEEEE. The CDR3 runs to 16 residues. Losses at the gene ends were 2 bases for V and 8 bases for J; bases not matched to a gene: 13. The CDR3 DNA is TGTGCCAGCAGCTTAATCTTAACAGGGGGCTGGAGAGGCTACACCTTC. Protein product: CASSLILTGGWRGYTF.

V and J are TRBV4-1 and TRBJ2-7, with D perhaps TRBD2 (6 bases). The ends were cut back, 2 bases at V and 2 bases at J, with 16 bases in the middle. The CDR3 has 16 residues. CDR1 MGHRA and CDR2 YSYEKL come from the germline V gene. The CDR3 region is CASSQLIASAAYEQYF. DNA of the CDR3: TGCGCCAGCAGCCAACTCATCGCTAGCGCCGCCTACGAGCAGTACTTC.

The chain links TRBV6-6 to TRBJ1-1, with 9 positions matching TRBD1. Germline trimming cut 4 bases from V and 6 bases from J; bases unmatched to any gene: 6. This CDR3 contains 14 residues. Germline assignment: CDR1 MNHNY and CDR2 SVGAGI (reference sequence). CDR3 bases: TGTGCCAGCAGTTTCTCGGACAGGGGCGCTGAAGCTTTCTTT. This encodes CASSFSDRGAEAFF.

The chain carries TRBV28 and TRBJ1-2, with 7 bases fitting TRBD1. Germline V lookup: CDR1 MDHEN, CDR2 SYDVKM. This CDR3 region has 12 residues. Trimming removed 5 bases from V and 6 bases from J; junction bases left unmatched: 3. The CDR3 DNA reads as TGTGCCAGCAGTCAAGGGGGCCATGGCTACACCTTC. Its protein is CASSQGGHGYTF.

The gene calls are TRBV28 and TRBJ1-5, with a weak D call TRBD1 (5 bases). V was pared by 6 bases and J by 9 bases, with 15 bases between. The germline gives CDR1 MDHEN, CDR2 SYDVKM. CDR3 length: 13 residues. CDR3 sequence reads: CASRGRVSWPQHF. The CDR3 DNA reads TGTGCCAGCAGGGGCAGGGTTTCATGGCCCCAGCATTTT. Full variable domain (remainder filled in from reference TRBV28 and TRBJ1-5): DVKVTQSSRYLVKRTGEKVFLECVQDMDHENMFWYRQDPGLGLRLIYFSYDVKMKEKGDIPEGYSVSREKKERFSLILESASTNQTSMYLCASRGRVSWPQHFGDGTRLSIL.